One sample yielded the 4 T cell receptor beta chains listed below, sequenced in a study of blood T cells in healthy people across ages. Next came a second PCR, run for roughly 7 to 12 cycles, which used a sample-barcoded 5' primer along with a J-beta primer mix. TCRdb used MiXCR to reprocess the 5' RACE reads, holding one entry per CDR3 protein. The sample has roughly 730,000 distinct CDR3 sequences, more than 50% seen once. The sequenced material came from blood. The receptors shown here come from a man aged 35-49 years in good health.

In DNA form, the CDR3 reads TGTGCCAGCAGTGGTTGGACAGAGACTACCTATGGCTACACCTTC. Translation: CASSGWTETTYGYTF. The chain joins TRBV6-5 to TRBJ1-2; perhaps TRBD1 as D (6 bases). The CDR3 totals 15 residues. Germline V gene data show CDR1 as MNHEY and CDR2 as SVGAGI. V gave up 5 bases and J gave up 4 bases, with 17 bases separating them.

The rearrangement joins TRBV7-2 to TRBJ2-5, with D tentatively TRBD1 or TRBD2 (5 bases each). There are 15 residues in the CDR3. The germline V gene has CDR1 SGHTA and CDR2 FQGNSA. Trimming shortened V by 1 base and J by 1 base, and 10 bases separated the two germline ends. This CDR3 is CASSLEGTAQETQYF. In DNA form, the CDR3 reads TGTGCCAGCAGCTTAGAAGGGACGGCCCAAGAGACCCAGTACTTC.

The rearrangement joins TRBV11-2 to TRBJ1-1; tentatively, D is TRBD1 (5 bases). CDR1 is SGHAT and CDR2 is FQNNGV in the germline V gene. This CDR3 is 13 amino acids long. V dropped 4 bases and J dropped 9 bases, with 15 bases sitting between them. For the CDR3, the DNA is TGTGCCAGCAGCTCCTTAGGGGTGGGTAAAGCTTTCTTT. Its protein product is CASSSLGVGKAFF.

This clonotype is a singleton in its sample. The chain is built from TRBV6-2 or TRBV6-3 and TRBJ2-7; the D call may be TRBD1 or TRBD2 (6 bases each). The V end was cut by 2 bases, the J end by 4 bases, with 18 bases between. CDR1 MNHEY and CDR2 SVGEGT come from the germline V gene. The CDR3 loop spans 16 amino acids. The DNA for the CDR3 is TGTGCCAGCAGTTACACCCGAACAGGGAGGAGTTACGAGCAGTACTTC. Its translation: CASSYTRTGRSYEQYF.